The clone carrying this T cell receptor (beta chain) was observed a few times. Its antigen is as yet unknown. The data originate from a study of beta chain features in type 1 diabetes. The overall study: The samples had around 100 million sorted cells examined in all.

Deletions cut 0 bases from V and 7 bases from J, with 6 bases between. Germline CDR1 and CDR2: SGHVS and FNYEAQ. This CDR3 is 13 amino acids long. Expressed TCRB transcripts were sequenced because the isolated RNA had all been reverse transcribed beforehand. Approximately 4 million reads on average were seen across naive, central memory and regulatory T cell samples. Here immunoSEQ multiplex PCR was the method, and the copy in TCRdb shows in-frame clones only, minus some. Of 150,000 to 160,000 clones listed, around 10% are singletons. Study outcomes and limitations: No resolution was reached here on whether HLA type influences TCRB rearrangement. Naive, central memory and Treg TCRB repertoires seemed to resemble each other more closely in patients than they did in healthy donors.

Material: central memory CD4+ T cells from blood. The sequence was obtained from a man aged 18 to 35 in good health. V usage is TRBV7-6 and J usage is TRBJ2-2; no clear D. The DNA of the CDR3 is TGTGCCAGCAGCTTAGCCCGAGTCGGGGAGCTGTTTTTT. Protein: CASSLARVGELFF.